The rows below give T cell receptor beta chains drawn from one sample of a study of cytomegalovirus exposure and HLA in healthy donors. Assay: immunoSEQ multiplex PCR; the TCRdb copy retains only in-frame clones and omits some. The table includes 250,000 to 300,000 clones, about 86% detected once. The specimen was PBMCs. The origin of the receptors is a woman in her late teens or twenties in good health and CMV-seronegative. Each CDR3 is given with its conserved first and last residue. The D gene is left open where the match is weak.

DNA: TGTGCCAGCGGGGGGAATGAGCAGTTCTTC
CDR3: CASGGNEQFF
D: .
V: TRBV7-9
J: TRBJ2-1

DNA: TGTGCCAGCAGCTTATCGGTGCCCGAGCAGTACTTC
CDR3: CASSLSVPEQYF
D: .
V: TRBV7-9
J: TRBJ2-7

DNA: TGTGCCAGCAGCTTAGCGGGACAAGCCTACAATGAGCAGTTCTTC
CDR3: CASSLAGQAYNEQFF
D: .
V: TRBV7-8
J: TRBJ2-1

DNA: TGTGCTAGTGGTTTGGGGACTAGCGGGAGGGGAGAGACCCAGTACTTC
CDR3: CASGLGTSGRGETQYF
D: TRBD2
V: TRBV12-5
J: TRBJ2-5

DNA: TGTGCCTGGAGTTTCAGAGACAGGGGGGGGGATTCACCCCTCCACTTT
CDR3: CAWSFRDRGGDSPLHF
D: TRBD1
V: TRBV30
J: TRBJ1-6

DNA: TGTGCCAGCAGTTCCGCGGGGATCGGCGAGCAGTACTTC
CDR3: CASSSAGIGEQYF
D: .
V: TRBV28
J: TRBJ2-7

DNA: TGTGCCAGCAGTCTACGGCCAGGGATCGGGGAGCTGTTTTTT
CDR3: CASSLRPGIGELFF
D: .
V: TRBV6-5
J: TRBJ2-2

DNA: TGTGCCAGCAGCGTAGCAGACTGGTTAGATAATTCACCCCTCCACTTT
CDR3: CASSVADWLDNSPLHF
D: .
V: TRBV9
J: TRBJ1-6

DNA: TGTGCCAGCAGAGGACAGGGAGGTGAAAAACTGTTTTTT
CDR3: CASRGQGGEKLFF
D: TRBD1
V: TRBV27
J: TRBJ1-4

DNA: TGCAGCGTTGAAGAGGGGACTGTACAAGAGACCCAGTACTTC
CDR3: CSVEEGTVQETQYF
D: .
V: TRBV29-1
J: TRBJ2-5

DNA: TGTGCCAGCAGCTTACTAGCGGGGGGGGACTACGAGCAGTACTTC
CDR3: CASSLLAGGDYEQYF
D: TRBD2
V: TRBV13
J: TRBJ2-7

DNA: TGCAGCGCCGTCAGACAGGACGCCTACGAGCAGTACTTC
CDR3: CSAVRQDAYEQYF
D: .
V: TRBV29-1
J: TRBJ2-7

DNA: TGTGCCAGCAGCTTGGAACGACGGAGGAGCTCCTACAATGAGCAGTTCTTC
CDR3: CASSLERRRSSYNEQFF
D: .
V: TRBV5-7
J: TRBJ2-1

DNA: TGTGCCAGCAGCCTGGGATTAGCGGGAGGGGGGCAAGAGACCCAGTACTTC
CDR3: CASSLGLAGGGQETQYF
D: TRBD2
V: TRBV9
J: TRBJ2-5